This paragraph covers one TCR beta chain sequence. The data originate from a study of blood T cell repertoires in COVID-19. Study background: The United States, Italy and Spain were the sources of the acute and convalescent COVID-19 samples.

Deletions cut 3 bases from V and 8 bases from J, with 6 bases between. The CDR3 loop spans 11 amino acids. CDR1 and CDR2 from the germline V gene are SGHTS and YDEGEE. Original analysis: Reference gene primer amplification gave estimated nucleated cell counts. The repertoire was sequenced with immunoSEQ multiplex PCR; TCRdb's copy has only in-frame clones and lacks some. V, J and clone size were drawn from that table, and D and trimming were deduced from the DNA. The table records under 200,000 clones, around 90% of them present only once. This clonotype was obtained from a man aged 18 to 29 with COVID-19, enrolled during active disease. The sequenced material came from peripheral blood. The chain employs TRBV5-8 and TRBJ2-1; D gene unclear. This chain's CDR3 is CASSSYHEQFF. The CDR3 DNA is TGTGCCAGCAGCTCTTATCATGAGCAGTTCTTC.